The 12 T cell receptor beta chains given below trace back to one sample, sequenced in a study of blood T cells in healthy people across ages. It was with a sample-barcoded 5' primer and a J-beta primer mix that a second PCR of roughly 7 to 11 cycles was run. TCRdb analysed the 5' RACE reads with MiXCR anew, one entry per CDR3 protein. The data contain about 1.1 million distinct CDR3 sequences, about two fifths of them singletons. Sequencing used blood. Receptors originate from a man aged 18 to 30 in good health.

The rearrangement joins TRBV13 to TRBJ1-2; 8 bases agree with TRBD1. V gave up 2 bases and J gave up 3 bases; unmatched junction bases: 5. Germline CDR1 and CDR2: PRHDT and FYEKMQ (reference sequence). The CDR3 consists of 15 residues. The CDR3 is CASSLRTGNDYGYTF. The DNA for the CDR3 is TGTGCCAGCAGCTTACGGACAGGGAACGACTATGGCTACACCTTC.

J is TRBJ1-5 and V is TRBV20-1, with D possibly matching TRBD1 (5 bases). The CDR3 length is 15 residues. Looked up from germline, CDR1 is DFQATT and CDR2 is SNEGSKA (reference sequence). Trimming took off 0 bases at V and 7 bases at J, with 16 bases between the two ends. The DNA of the CDR3 is TGCAGTGCTAGAGATAGCGGGGGGTGGGGGCAGCCCCAGCATTTT. It specifies CSARDSGGWGQPQHF.

A remark on this clonotype: Its ends do not fully match the called genes, so a read error is possible. V and J are TRBV5-6 and TRBJ2-1; D not certain. Germline CDR1 SGHDT, CDR2 YYEEEE. This CDR3 spans 15 amino acids. The DNA of the CDR3 is TGTGCCAGCAGCCGCATCGACCGTTACTACAATGAGCAGTTTTTC. As protein: CASSRIDRYYNEQFF.

This clonotype has a count of ten or more. The gene calls are TRBV10-3 and TRBJ2-3; 9 positions match TRBD1. This CDR3 has 15 residues. V shed 5 bases and J 0 bases; nucleotides not matched to a gene: 3. Germline V gene lookup returns CDR1 ENHRY and CDR2 SYGVKD. Written as DNA, the CDR3 is TGTGCCATCAGTCCCGGGACAGGGAGCACAGATACGCAGTATTTT. Translation gives CAISPGTGSTDTQYF.

The chain joins TRBV29-1 to TRBJ1-5; TRBD1 matches 7 bases. This CDR3 region has 15 residues. J gave up 0 bases and V 6 bases, and 8 bases lay outside the gene matches. From germline, CDR1 is SQVTM and CDR2 ANQGSEA. CDR3 sequence: CSVTSGTASNQPQHF. The CDR3 region has the DNA TGCAGCGTGACTTCCGGGACAGCTAGCAATCAGCCCCAGCATTTT.

This chain uses TRBV7-3 with TRBJ1-1, with D possibly TRBD1 on 6 matching bases. Germline-derived CDR1 and CDR2 are SGHTA and FQGTGA. The V gene lost 5 bases and the J gene lost 0 bases, with 10 bases spanning the gap. This CDR3 spans 14 amino acids. CDR3 in amino acids: CASSKDSMNTEAFF. In nucleotides, the CDR3 is TGTGCCAGCAGCAAGGACAGCATGAACACTGAAGCTTTCTTT.

The V call is TRBV9, the J call TRBJ1-3, with TRBD1 as a possible D gene (5 bases). CDR1 and CDR2 from the germline V gene are SGDLS and YYNGEE. This CDR3 spans 14 amino acids. The V gene lost 3 bases and the J gene lost 4 bases, with 11 bases spanning the gap. In DNA form, the CDR3 reads TGTGCCAGCAGCGCCGGGACTAAAGGAAACACCATATATTTT. Protein: CASSAGTKGNTIYF.

This CDR3 reads CSARDVGDGGDTQYF. For the CDR3, the DNA is TGCAGTGCTAGAGATGTCGGGGATGGTGGAGATACGCAGTATTTT. V and J are TRBV20-1 and TRBJ2-3, with D tentatively TRBD2 (5 bases). Germline V gene data show CDR1 as DFQATT and CDR2 as SNEGSKA (reference sequence). CDR3 length equals 15 residues. The germline V and J ends were trimmed by 0 bases and 5 bases, with 15 bases remaining between them.

This clonotype was counted a few times. V is TRBV29-1 and J is TRBJ2-2; 7 bases align to TRBD1. This CDR3 is 13 amino acids long. Trimming took 4 bases from V and 8 from J; bases not matched to a gene: 7. Per the germline V gene, CDR1 is SQVTM and CDR2 is ANQGSEA. The CDR3: CSVAPRGPGELFF. The CDR3 bases are TGCAGCGTTGCACCGAGGGGGCCTGGGGAGCTGTTTTTT.

The chain is built from TRBV9 and TRBJ2-1; D may be TRBD2 (6 bases). The CDR3 length is 15 residues. Trimming took 0 bases from V and 4 from J, leaving 11 bases between them. From germline, CDR1 is SGDLS and CDR2 YYNGEE. The CDR3 DNA follows: TGTGCCAGCAGCGTAGGGGACGGGGGATACAATGAGCAGTTCTTC. Translated, it gives CASSVGDGGYNEQFF.

With respect to this clonotype: A much more abundant neighbour one base away suggests this may be a read error. The chain couples TRBV4-1 to TRBJ2-4; D remains unclear. The CDR3 contains 13 residues. Looked up from germline, CDR1 is MGHRA and CDR2 is YSYEKL. Trimming took off 6 bases at V and 2 bases at J, with 8 bases between the two ends. The CDR3 protein is CASRGVTKNIQYF. The CDR3 DNA reads TGCGCCAGCAGAGGTGTAACCAAAAACATTCAGTACTTC.

The chain has TRBV27 and TRBJ2-1; possible D gene TRBD1, 6 bases. Trimming removed 5 bases from V and 9 bases from J, with 23 bases in between. The CDR3 length is 16 residues. CDR1 is MNHEY, CDR2 SMNVEV, per germline (reference sequence). The CDR3 coding sequence is TGTGCCAGCAGTCCAACACAGGGCAGTAGATACTTTGAGCAGTTCTTC. Encoded protein: CASSPTQGSRYFEQFF.